This paragraph covers one T cell receptor beta chain sequence. The antigen is not known. Produced via immunoSEQ multiplex PCR; TCRdb's table is partial and in-frame only. The sample has 50,000 or so clones; over 65% are singletons. These data originate in a study of cytotoxic CD8 clonotypes in ibrutinib-treated CLL. Across the study: On average, each sample had approximately 250,000 productive templates and 100,000 or so productive rearrangements.

The CDR3 loop spans 15 amino acids. V gave up 4 bases and J gave up 5 bases, with 18 bases separating them. Germline V gene data show CDR1 as SGHRS and CDR2 as YFSETQ. Whole-study results and caveats: Clonality at baseline surpassed age-matched healthy donors and tracked circulating CD8+ T-cell counts.

Roughly 1.9 micrograms of genomic DNA (from cryopreserved PBMCs) were used for TCR beta libraries. The sequence was obtained from a human donor with chronic lymphocytic leukemia. Sequenced here: PBMCs, sampled after 24 months of ibrutinib treatment. The chain has TRBV5-1 and TRBJ1-1, with unresolved D. The CDR3 bases are TGCGCCAGCAGCCGTACCGGGAAACCTGGGACTGAAGCTTTCTTT. Its protein product is CASSRTGKPGTEAFF. The whole variable domain, filled in from reference TRBV5-1 and TRBJ1-1, reads KAGVTQTPRYLIKTRGQQVTLSCSPISGHRSVSWYQQTPGQGLQFLFEYFSETQRNKGNFPGRFSGRQFSNSRSEMNVSTLELGDSALYLCASSRTGKPGTEAFFGQGTRLTVV.